This T cell receptor beta chain was retrieved from a study of vaccination and CD4 T cells after COVID-19. Study summary: Cultures that served as controls received a CEFX pool, an HIV-1 Nef pool, or no peptide.

On this clonotype: Its target is not known.

Oncomine TCR Beta short-read sequencing was applied to DNA from cultured CD4+ T cells. One entry per CDR3 protein results from TCRdb running MiXCR on the PCR reads. Altogether 20,000 to 25,000 distinct CDR3 sequences are present, 35% to 55% being singletons, with the ten largest covering about 7%. The treatment here: approximately nine-day PBMC culture with coronavirus spike peptide pools or control peptides (ViraFEST assay). Peptide-pool expansion of antigen-specific T cells preceded TCR sequencing in ViraFEST. About 2 million PBMCs were grown per well alongside about 10 IU/ml IL-2 and approximately 9.2 ug/ml peptide pools. The CDR3 covers 17 residues. V was clipped by 1 base and J by 6 bases; unmatched bases: 14. Per germline, CDR1 DFQATT and CDR2 SNEGSKA (reference sequence).

The chain couples TRBV20-1 to TRBJ1-5; 8 nucleotides match TRBD1. The receptor was derived from a human donor who had recovered from COVID-19. Sequencing was done on a sample of CD4+ T cells from blood, cultured in vitro. CDR3 region: CSARGGLWTGRSQPQHF. CDR3 nucleotides: TGCAGTGCTAGAGGGGGCCTTTGGACAGGGAGGTCTCAGCCCCAGCATTTT.